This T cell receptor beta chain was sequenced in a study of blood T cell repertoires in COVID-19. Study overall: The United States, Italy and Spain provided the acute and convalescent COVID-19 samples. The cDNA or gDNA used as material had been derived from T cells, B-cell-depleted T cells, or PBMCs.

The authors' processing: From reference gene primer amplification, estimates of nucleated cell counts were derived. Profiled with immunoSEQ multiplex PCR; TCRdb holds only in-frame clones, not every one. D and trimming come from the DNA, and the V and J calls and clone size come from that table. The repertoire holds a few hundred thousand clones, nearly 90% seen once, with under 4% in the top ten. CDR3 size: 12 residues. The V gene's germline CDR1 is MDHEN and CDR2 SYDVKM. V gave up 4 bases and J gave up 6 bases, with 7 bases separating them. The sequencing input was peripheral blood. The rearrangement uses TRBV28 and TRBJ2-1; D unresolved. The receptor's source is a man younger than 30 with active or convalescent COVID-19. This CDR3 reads CASSSGSNEQFF. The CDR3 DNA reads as TGTGCCAGCAGTTCCGGGTCCAATGAGCAGTTCTTC.